This is a list of T cell receptor beta chains from one sample in a study of shared clonotypes between healthy human individuals. Assay: immunoSEQ multiplex PCR; the TCRdb copy retains only in-frame clones and omits some. Among over a million clones listed, 75% to 80% were seen once. The sample taken for sequencing was memory CD4+ T cells from PBMCs. The receptors here all came from a man between 18 and 35 years old in good health. Some clones in this sample may be carry-over from other donors' samples. The CDR3 runs from the conserved cysteine through the conserved F or W. The D gene is left open where the match is weak. Rows may omit the clone size; those that give it use once, few, many or a size class.

D gene: -
clone size: -
J gene: TRBJ2-5
V gene: TRBV5-1
CDR3 protein: CASSLKSSTEYQETQYF
CDR3 DNA: TGCGCCAGCAGCCTGAAAAGCAGCACCGAGTACCAAGAGACCCAGTACTTC

D gene: -
clone size: -
J gene: TRBJ2-3
V gene: TRBV5-1
CDR3 protein: CASSLDILSTDTQYF
CDR3 DNA: TGCGCCAGCAGCTTGGATATCCTTAGCACAGATACGCAGTATTTT

D gene: TRBD1
clone size: -
J gene: TRBJ1-1
V gene: TRBV28
CDR3 protein: CASSYLGTENTEAFF
CDR3 DNA: TGTGCCAGCAGTTATCTGGGGACAGAGAACACTGAAGCTTTCTTT

D gene: -
clone size: -
J gene: TRBJ2-7
V gene: TRBV18
CDR3 protein: CASSPPGFGADVYEQYF
CDR3 DNA: TGTGCCAGCTCACCACCGGGGTTTGGGGCAGATGTCTACGAGCAGTACTTC

D gene: -
clone size: -
J gene: TRBJ2-1
V gene: TRBV19
CDR3 protein: CASNGAGEQFF
CDR3 DNA: TGTGCCAGTAACGGGGCAGGTGAGCAGTTCTTC

D gene: -
clone size: -
J gene: TRBJ2-7
V gene: TRBV6-1
CDR3 protein: CASSEVGSSYEQYF
CDR3 DNA: TGTGCCAGCAGTGAAGTCGGTAGCTCCTACGAGCAGTACTTC

D gene: -
clone size: -
J gene: TRBJ2-5
V gene: TRBV7-2
CDR3 protein: CASSLGFGQETQYF
CDR3 DNA: TGTGCCAGCAGCTTAGGGTTCGGACAAGAGACCCAGTACTTC

D gene: TRBD1
clone size: -
J gene: TRBJ1-5
V gene: TRBV18
CDR3 protein: CASSPLPGQGRQPQHF
CDR3 DNA: TGTGCCAGCTCCCCCCTCCCGGGACAGGGACGACAGCCCCAGCATTTT

D gene: -
clone size: once
J gene: TRBJ1-1
V gene: TRBV10-3
CDR3 protein: CAISELFAGSNTEAFF
CDR3 DNA: TGTGCCATCAGTGAATTGTTTGCAGGATCGAACACTGAAGCTTTCTTT

D gene: -
clone size: -
J gene: TRBJ1-3
V gene: TRBV6-1
CDR3 protein: CASRGVQGNTIYF
CDR3 DNA: TGTGCCAGCAGGGGGGTCCAAGGAAACACCATATATTTT

D gene: TRBD2
clone size: -
J gene: TRBJ2-7
V gene: TRBV30
CDR3 protein: CACAGVAGASYEQYF
CDR3 DNA: TGTGCCTGCGCTGGCGTAGCGGGCGCATCCTACGAGCAGTACTTC

D gene: -
clone size: -
J gene: TRBJ1-5
V gene: TRBV28
CDR3 protein: CASSFGGVGQPQHF
CDR3 DNA: TGTGCCAGCAGTTTCGGGGGGGTGGGTCAGCCCCAGCATTTT

D gene: -
clone size: -
J gene: TRBJ2-2
V gene: TRBV5-1
CDR3 protein: CASSLGHVTGELFF
CDR3 DNA: TGCGCCAGCAGCTTGGGGCATGTCACCGGGGAGCTGTTTTTT

D gene: TRBD1
clone size: -
J gene: TRBJ1-2
V gene: TRBV28
CDR3 protein: CASSFPGQGAGNYGYTF
CDR3 DNA: TGTGCCAGCAGTTTCCCGGGACAGGGGGCCGGCAACTATGGCTACACCTTC

D gene: -
clone size: few
J gene: TRBJ1-1
V gene: TRBV7-3
CDR3 protein: CASSGALEAFF
CDR3 DNA: TGTGCCAGCAGCGGGGCCCTTGAAGCTTTCTTT

D gene: -
clone size: -
J gene: TRBJ2-5
V gene: TRBV7-2
CDR3 protein: CASSLRSYQETQYF
CDR3 DNA: TGTGCCAGCAGCTTACGCAGCTACCAAGAGACCCAGTACTTC